The clone carrying this T cell receptor (beta chain) was picked up one time. Its specificity is not known. Clones were sequenced by immunoSEQ multiplex PCR, and TCRdb holds only the in-frame ones, with some missing. The sample has about 160,000 clones, about 90% seen once; the top ten hold approximately 5%. These data come from a study of cytomegalovirus exposure and HLA in healthy donors. Germline loops: CDR1 SQVTM, CDR2 ANQGSEA. V lost 5 bases and J lost 5; bases outside the gene matches: 3. This CDR3 is 14 amino acids long. Whole-study results and caveats: Through in vitro validation, three CMV-associated chains were shown to be specific for CMV antigens. Overall, about 160 TCR beta chains were annotated as cytomegalovirus-associated. Reportedly, diagnosis of cytomegalovirus status by the classifier showed high specificity and sensitivity.

The donors formed part of the roughly 120-subject validation cohort, distinct from the roughly 630-subject first cohort. Sequencing was carried out using PBMCs. The TCR originated in a woman younger than 45 in good health and CMV-seronegative. The gene calls are TRBV29-1 and TRBJ2-2; 12 bases line up with TRBD2. CDR3 DNA sequence: TGCAGCGTTAACCTAGCGGGGGGGACCGGGGAGCTGTTTTTT. Protein product: CSVNLAGGTGELFF.